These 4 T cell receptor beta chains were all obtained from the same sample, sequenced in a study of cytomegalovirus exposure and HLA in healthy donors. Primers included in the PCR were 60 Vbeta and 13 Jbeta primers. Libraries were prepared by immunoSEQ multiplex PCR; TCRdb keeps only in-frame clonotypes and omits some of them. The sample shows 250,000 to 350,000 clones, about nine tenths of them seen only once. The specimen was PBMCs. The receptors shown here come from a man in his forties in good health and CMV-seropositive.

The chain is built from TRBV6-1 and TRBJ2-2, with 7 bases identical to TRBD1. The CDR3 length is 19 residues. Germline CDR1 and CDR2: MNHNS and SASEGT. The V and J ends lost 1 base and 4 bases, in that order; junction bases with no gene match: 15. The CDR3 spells CASSEGYWQGVGRTGELFF. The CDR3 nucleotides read TGTGCCAGCAGTGAAGGCTACTGGCAGGGGGTAGGGCGCACCGGGGAGCTGTTTTTT.

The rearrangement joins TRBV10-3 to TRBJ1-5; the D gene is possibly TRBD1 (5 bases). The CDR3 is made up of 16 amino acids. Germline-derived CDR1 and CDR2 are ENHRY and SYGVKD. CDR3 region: CARRDWNSNSNQPQHF. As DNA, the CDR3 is TGTGCACGCCGGGACTGGAATTCGAATAGCAATCAGCCCCAGCATTTT.

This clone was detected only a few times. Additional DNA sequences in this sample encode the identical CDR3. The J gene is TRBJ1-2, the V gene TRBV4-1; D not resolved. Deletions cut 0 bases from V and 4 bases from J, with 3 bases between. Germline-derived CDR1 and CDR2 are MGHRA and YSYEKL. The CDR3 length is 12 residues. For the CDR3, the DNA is TGCGCCAGCAGCCAAGACAGCTATGGCTACACCTTC. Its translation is CASSQDSYGYTF.

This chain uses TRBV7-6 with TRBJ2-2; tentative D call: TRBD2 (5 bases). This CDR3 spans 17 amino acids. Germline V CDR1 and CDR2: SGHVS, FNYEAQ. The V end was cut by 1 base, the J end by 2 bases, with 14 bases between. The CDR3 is CASSLVGPGFNTGELFF. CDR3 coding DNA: TGTGCCAGCAGCTTAGTCGGGCCGGGGTTTAACACCGGGGAGCTGTTTTTT.